The rows below give T cell receptor beta chains drawn from one sample of a study of shared clonotypes between healthy human individuals. Assay used: immunoSEQ multiplex PCR; TCRdb lists only in-frame clones, some missing. The data contain roughly 2,000,000 clones, approximately 95% of them seen just once; the ten biggest clones take up 0.9% to 1.5%. The sequenced material came from naive CD8+ T cells sorted from blood. The receptors stem from a man between 18 and 35 years old in good health. Each CDR3 is given with its conserved first and last residue. D genes are given only for firm matches. Rows may omit the clone size; those that give it use once, few, many or a size class.

d_gene: TRBD2
j_gene: TRBJ2-1
v_gene: TRBV7-8
abundance: .
CDR3aa: CASSLATSGGLIYNEQFF
CDR3nt: TGTGCCAGCAGCTTGGCGACTAGCGGGGGGCTAATCTACAATGAGCAGTTCTTC

d_gene: .
j_gene: TRBJ1-5
v_gene: TRBV28
abundance: .
CDR3aa: CALGVNQPQHF
CDR3nt: TGTGCCCTCGGGGTCAATCAGCCCCAGCATTTT

d_gene: TRBD1
j_gene: TRBJ2-5
v_gene: TRBV28
abundance: once
CDR3aa: CASSSWDSQETQYF
CDR3nt: TGTGCCAGCAGTTCCTGGGACAGTCAAGAGACCCAGTACTTC

d_gene: .
j_gene: TRBJ1-2
v_gene: TRBV6-5
abundance: .
CDR3aa: CASSGGGGSGYTF
CDR3nt: TGTGCCAGCAGTGGCGGGGGAGGGAGTGGCTACACCTTC

d_gene: .
j_gene: TRBJ2-3
v_gene: TRBV5-4
abundance: .
CDR3aa: CASTEGGADTQYF
CDR3nt: TGTGCCAGCACCGAGGGGGGCGCAGATACGCAGTATTTT

d_gene: .
j_gene: TRBJ2-7
v_gene: TRBV5-4
abundance: once
CDR3aa: CASSLVGYEQYF
CDR3nt: TGTGCCAGCAGCTTGGTGGGGTACGAGCAGTACTTC

d_gene: .
j_gene: TRBJ2-7
v_gene: TRBV5-1
abundance: .
CDR3aa: CASSPQGWDYEQYF
CDR3nt: TGCGCCAGCAGCCCGCAGGGTTGGGACTACGAGCAGTACTTC

d_gene: .
j_gene: TRBJ2-3
v_gene: TRBV9
abundance: .
CDR3aa: CASSVEDFTDTQYF
CDR3nt: TGTGCCAGCAGCGTAGAGGACTTCACAGATACGCAGTATTTT

d_gene: .
j_gene: TRBJ2-2
v_gene: TRBV28
abundance: .
CDR3aa: CASISKATNTGELFF
CDR3nt: TGTGCCAGCATCTCTAAGGCCACGAACACCGGGGAGCTGTTTTTT

d_gene: TRBD1
j_gene: TRBJ2-7
v_gene: TRBV27
abundance: .
CDR3aa: CASSPTGGDEQYF
CDR3nt: TGTGCCAGCAGTCCTACAGGGGGCGACGAGCAGTACTTC

d_gene: .
j_gene: TRBJ1-1
v_gene: TRBV7-8
abundance: .
CDR3aa: CASSLGSLGGAFF
CDR3nt: TGTGCCAGCAGCTTAGGGAGCCTAGGCGGAGCTTTCTTT

d_gene: .
j_gene: TRBJ1-1
v_gene: TRBV5-6
abundance: .
CDR3aa: CASSSLGDTEAFF
CDR3nt: TGTGCCAGCAGCTCCCTTGGGGACACTGAAGCTTTCTTT

d_gene: .
j_gene: TRBJ2-7
v_gene: TRBV6-5
abundance: .
CDR3aa: CASSSSRLGVYEQYF
CDR3nt: TGTGCCAGCAGTTCCTCCCGTTTAGGGGTGTACGAGCAGTACTTC

d_gene: TRBD2
j_gene: TRBJ2-7
v_gene: TRBV27
abundance: .
CDR3aa: CASSTTSGVHEQYF
CDR3nt: TGTGCCAGCAGTACGACTAGCGGGGTCCACGAGCAGTACTTC

d_gene: TRBD1
j_gene: TRBJ1-5
v_gene: TRBV7-9
abundance: .
CDR3aa: CASSGGTGPNQPQHF
CDR3nt: TGTGCCAGCAGCGGCGGGACAGGACCGAATCAGCCCCAGCATTTT

d_gene: TRBD2
j_gene: TRBJ2-7
v_gene: TRBV7-9
abundance: once
CDR3aa: CASSTTSGGGDEQYF
CDR3nt: TGTGCCAGCAGCACCACTAGCGGGGGAGGAGACGAGCAGTACTTC

d_gene: TRBD1
j_gene: TRBJ1-6
v_gene: TRBV4-1
abundance: few
CDR3aa: CASSHNPGQGWSPLHF
CDR3nt: TGCGCCAGCAGCCACAATCCAGGACAGGGGTGGTCACCCCTCCACTTT

d_gene: .
j_gene: TRBJ1-3
v_gene: TRBV9
abundance: .
CDR3aa: CASSVGDSSGNTIYF
CDR3nt: TGTGCCAGCAGCGTAGGAGACAGCTCTGGAAACACCATATATTTT

d_gene: .
j_gene: TRBJ1-1
v_gene: TRBV29-1
abundance: .
CDR3aa: CSGEGNTEAFF
CDR3nt: TGCAGCGGTGAAGGGAACACTGAAGCTTTCTTT

d_gene: TRBD2
j_gene: TRBJ2-5
v_gene: TRBV5-4
abundance: .
CDR3aa: CASSQGLAGGPETQYF
CDR3nt: TGTGCCAGCAGCCAGGGACTAGCGGGAGGGCCGGAGACCCAGTACTTC

d_gene: TRBD1
j_gene: TRBJ1-5
v_gene: TRBV27
abundance: .
CDR3aa: CASSLKGALNQPQHF
CDR3nt: TGTGCCAGCAGTTTGAAGGGGGCGCTCAATCAGCCCCAGCATTTT

d_gene: .
j_gene: TRBJ2-3
v_gene: TRBV5-4
abundance: .
CDR3aa: CASSADTQYF
CDR3nt: TGTGCCAGCAGCGCGGATACGCAGTATTTT

d_gene: .
j_gene: TRBJ2-7
v_gene: TRBV20-1
abundance: .
CDR3aa: CSAGVGYEQYF
CDR3nt: TGCAGTGCCGGGGTTGGATACGAGCAGTACTTC

d_gene: TRBD1
j_gene: TRBJ2-7
v_gene: TRBV19
abundance: .
CDR3aa: CASSLGTGYEQYF
CDR3nt: TGTGCCAGTAGTCTCGGGACAGGCTACGAGCAGTACTTC

d_gene: TRBD2
j_gene: TRBJ2-1
v_gene: TRBV9
abundance: .
CDR3aa: CASSAGTSGSGVYNEQFF
CDR3nt: TGTGCCAGCAGCGCCGGGACTAGCGGGAGTGGCGTCTACAATGAGCAGTTCTTC

d_gene: TRBD1
j_gene: TRBJ2-7
v_gene: TRBV7-2
abundance: .
CDR3aa: CASSLRTGGGWEQYF
CDR3nt: TGTGCCAGCAGCCTACGGACAGGGGGAGGGTGGGAGCAGTACTTC

d_gene: .
j_gene: TRBJ1-2
v_gene: TRBV28
abundance: .
CDR3aa: CASNSGEGGYTF
CDR3nt: TGTGCCAGCAACTCCGGGGAGGGTGGCTACACCTTC

d_gene: .
j_gene: TRBJ1-6
v_gene: TRBV4-1
abundance: once
CDR3aa: CASSQETSVGAYNSPLHF
CDR3nt: TGCGCCAGCAGCCAAGAAACCTCCGTTGGGGCTTATAATTCACCCCTCCACTTT

d_gene: .
j_gene: TRBJ1-1
v_gene: TRBV6-5
abundance: .
CDR3aa: CASSSSQWTEAFF
CDR3nt: TGTGCCAGCAGTTCCTCCCAGTGGACTGAAGCTTTCTTT

d_gene: TRBD1
j_gene: TRBJ2-7
v_gene: TRBV4-3
abundance: .
CDR3aa: CASSQDETGYYEQYF
CDR3nt: TGCGCCAGCAGCCAAGACGAGACAGGGTACTACGAGCAGTACTTC

d_gene: TRBD2
j_gene: TRBJ2-5
v_gene: TRBV27
abundance: .
CDR3aa: CASSLIAGGFQETQYF
CDR3nt: TGTGCCAGCAGTTTAATAGCGGGGGGTTTCCAAGAGACCCAGTACTTC

d_gene: .
j_gene: TRBJ2-7
v_gene: TRBV27
abundance: .
CDR3aa: CATPVGTDYEQYF
CDR3nt: TGTGCCACCCCCGTTGGCACCGACTACGAGCAGTACTTC

d_gene: .
j_gene: TRBJ1-1
v_gene: TRBV4-3
abundance: once
CDR3aa: CASSQGRGPMGTEAFF
CDR3nt: TGCGCCAGCAGCCAAGGACGGGGGCCGATGGGCACTGAAGCTTTCTTT

d_gene: .
j_gene: TRBJ2-1
v_gene: TRBV27
abundance: .
CDR3aa: CASSLMYGALNNEQFF
CDR3nt: TGTGCCAGCAGTTTAATGTACGGGGCTCTGAACAATGAGCAGTTCTTC

d_gene: .
j_gene: TRBJ2-7
v_gene: TRBV6-5
abundance: .
CDR3aa: CASSYSGQIYEQYF
CDR3nt: TGTGCCAGCAGTTACTCAGGACAGATCTACGAGCAGTACTTC

d_gene: .
j_gene: TRBJ1-2
v_gene: TRBV15
abundance: once
CDR3aa: CATSSRAGYGYTF
CDR3nt: TGTGCCACCAGCAGCAGGGCTGGCTATGGCTACACCTTC

d_gene: .
j_gene: TRBJ2-5
v_gene: TRBV13
abundance: .
CDR3aa: CASSPQGGLLQETQYF
CDR3nt: TGTGCCAGCAGCCCACAGGGAGGGTTGTTGCAAGAGACCCAGTACTTC

d_gene: .
j_gene: TRBJ1-5
v_gene: TRBV5-8
abundance: .
CDR3aa: CASSPHQPQHF
CDR3nt: TGTGCCAGCAGCCCTCATCAGCCCCAGCATTTT

d_gene: TRBD1
j_gene: TRBJ2-5
v_gene: TRBV5-1
abundance: .
CDR3aa: CASSSGQGAWETQYF
CDR3nt: TGCGCCAGCAGCTCCGGACAGGGGGCATGGGAGACCCAGTACTTC

d_gene: .
j_gene: TRBJ1-6
v_gene: TRBV2
abundance: .
CDR3aa: CASSEAAGGFNSPLHF
CDR3nt: TGTGCCAGCAGTGAAGCCGCGGGGGGGTTTAATTCACCCCTCCACTTT

d_gene: TRBD1
j_gene: TRBJ1-4
v_gene: TRBV6-1
abundance: .
CDR3aa: CASSGRDSKGTNEKLFF
CDR3nt: TGTGCCAGCAGTGGACGGGACAGTAAGGGAACTAATGAAAAACTGTTTTTT

d_gene: TRBD1
j_gene: TRBJ1-4
v_gene: TRBV28
abundance: .
CDR3aa: CASTHQGATNEKLFF
CDR3nt: TGTGCCAGCACGCATCAGGGGGCAACTAATGAAAAACTGTTTTTT

d_gene: .
j_gene: TRBJ1-2
v_gene: TRBV28
abundance: once
CDR3aa: CASRGTGGYGYTF
CDR3nt: TGTGCCAGCAGGGGGACCGGGGGTTATGGCTACACCTTC

d_gene: .
j_gene: TRBJ2-7
v_gene: TRBV7-6
abundance: once
CDR3aa: CASSLDPTYEQYF
CDR3nt: TGTGCCAGCAGCTTAGACCCGACCTACGAGCAGTACTTC

d_gene: TRBD2
j_gene: TRBJ2-1
v_gene: TRBV13
abundance: .
CDR3aa: CASSPFSGGGDEQFF
CDR3nt: TGTGCCAGCAGCCCTTTTAGCGGGGGTGGCGATGAGCAGTTCTTC

d_gene: TRBD1
j_gene: TRBJ2-1
v_gene: TRBV28
abundance: .
CDR3aa: CASSIDRGDNEQFF
CDR3nt: TGTGCCAGCAGTATTGACAGGGGGGACAATGAGCAGTTCTTC

d_gene: .
j_gene: TRBJ2-5
v_gene: TRBV15
abundance: .
CDR3aa: CATSRDPVGASLGETQYF
CDR3nt: TGTGCCACCAGCAGGGATCCCGTCGGTGCTTCCCTGGGAGAGACCCAGTACTTC

d_gene: .
j_gene: TRBJ2-7
v_gene: TRBV5-1
abundance: .
CDR3aa: CASSLGGTEYYEQYF
CDR3nt: TGCGCCAGCAGCTTAGGAGGGACTGAATACTACGAGCAGTACTTC

d_gene: .
j_gene: TRBJ2-7
v_gene: TRBV6-1
abundance: .
CDR3aa: CASSLRRGATYEQYF
CDR3nt: TGTGCCAGCAGCCTCAGGAGGGGGGCAACCTACGAGCAGTACTTC

d_gene: TRBD1
j_gene: TRBJ2-5
v_gene: TRBV11-2
abundance: few
CDR3aa: CASSRADRAQETQYF
CDR3nt: TGTGCCAGCAGCCGCGCGGACAGGGCGCAAGAGACCCAGTACTTC

d_gene: .
j_gene: TRBJ2-2
v_gene: TRBV5-1
abundance: once
CDR3aa: CASSFGRAAGQSTGELFF
CDR3nt: TGCGCCAGCAGCTTTGGGAGGGCAGCAGGACAGAGCACCGGGGAGCTGTTTTTT

d_gene: TRBD2
j_gene: TRBJ2-7
v_gene: TRBV10-3
abundance: .
CDR3aa: CAISVGRETYEQYF
CDR3nt: TGTGCCATCAGTGTGGGGAGGGAGACCTACGAGCAGTACTTC

d_gene: TRBD1
j_gene: TRBJ2-1
v_gene: TRBV28
abundance: .
CDR3aa: CASSRDSDNEQFF
CDR3nt: TGTGCCAGCAGCCGGGACAGTGACAATGAGCAGTTCTTC

d_gene: .
j_gene: TRBJ2-1
v_gene: TRBV7-9
abundance: once
CDR3aa: CASSDVNNDNEQFF
CDR3nt: TGTGCCAGCAGCGACGTTAACAATGACAATGAGCAGTTCTTC

d_gene: TRBD1
j_gene: TRBJ1-1
v_gene: TRBV6-5
abundance: .
CDR3aa: CASTPDRVEGRAFF
CDR3nt: TGTGCCAGCACCCCCGACAGGGTGGAAGGGCGGGCTTTCTTT

d_gene: .
j_gene: TRBJ2-1
v_gene: TRBV6-5
abundance: .
CDR3aa: CASSYLPGSYNEQFF
CDR3nt: TGTGCCAGCAGTTACCTGCCAGGCTCCTACAATGAGCAGTTCTTC

d_gene: .
j_gene: TRBJ2-1
v_gene: TRBV5-1
abundance: once
CDR3aa: CASSQGTIHPTSEQFF
CDR3nt: TGCGCCAGCAGCCAGGGGACCATCCACCCCACATCGGAGCAGTTCTTC

d_gene: TRBD1
j_gene: TRBJ2-7
v_gene: TRBV29-1
abundance: .
CDR3aa: CSVEGFGDRGGDEQYF
CDR3nt: TGCAGCGTTGAAGGGTTCGGGGACAGGGGAGGGGACGAGCAGTACTTC

d_gene: TRBD2
j_gene: TRBJ2-1
v_gene: TRBV5-4
abundance: .
CDR3aa: CASSLAGGGIYNEQFF
CDR3nt: TGTGCCAGCAGCTTGGCGGGCGGGGGGATCTACAATGAGCAGTTCTTC